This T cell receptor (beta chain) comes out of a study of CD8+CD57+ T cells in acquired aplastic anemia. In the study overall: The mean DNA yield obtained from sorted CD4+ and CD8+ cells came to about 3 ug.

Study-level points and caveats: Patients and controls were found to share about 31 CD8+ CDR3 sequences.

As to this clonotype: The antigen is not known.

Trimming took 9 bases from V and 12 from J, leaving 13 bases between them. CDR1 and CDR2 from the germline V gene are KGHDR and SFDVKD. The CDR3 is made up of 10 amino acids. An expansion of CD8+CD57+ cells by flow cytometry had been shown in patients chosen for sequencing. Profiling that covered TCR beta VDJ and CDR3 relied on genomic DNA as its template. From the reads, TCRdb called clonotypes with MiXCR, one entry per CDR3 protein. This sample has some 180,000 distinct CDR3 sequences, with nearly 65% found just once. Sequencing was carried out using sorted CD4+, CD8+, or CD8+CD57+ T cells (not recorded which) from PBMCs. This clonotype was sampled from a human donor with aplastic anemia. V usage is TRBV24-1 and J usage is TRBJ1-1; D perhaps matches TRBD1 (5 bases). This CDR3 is CATRGTWTFF. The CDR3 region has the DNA TGTGCCACCCGAGGGACGTGGACTTTCTTT.